The source of this T cell receptor (beta chain) is a study of monozygotic twins with inflammatory bowel disease (dated by TCRdb to between 2019 and 2020). Looking at the study overall: The full study comprised about 28 monozygotic twin pairs: nine German pairs (four IBD-concordant, five IBD-discordant) and 19 IBD-discordant Danish pairs. The search for disease-associated traits relied mainly on comparing, within discordant pairs, IBD patients with their genetically identical healthy co-twins. Each individual had, on average, about 151 000 unique TCRalpha sequences and 181 000 unique TCRbeta sequences available for analysis.

Summary of the overall study and its limitations: Repertoire similarity did not differ between concordant and discordant twins, possibly due to limited statistical power. The results gave no support for a single strong signal or clonotype linked to IBD. Background noise and inter-individual variability may have been introduced into the repertoires by the differing immunosuppressive treatments among patients. TCRbeta repertoire diversity, by inverse Simpson index, was decreased in IBD patients compared with their healthy co-twins. The analysis was unable to tell apart different T cell subtypes. IBD patients shared fewer clonotypes with other individuals than healthy twins did, most markedly in patients showing signs of disease activity.

A 2.5 ml peripheral blood sample was drawn into PAXgene tubes per donor and stored at -80°C. Without any T cell sorting, total RNA was extracted from whole blood using the PAXgene blood miRNA kit on an automated QIAcube. Peripheral blood from monozygotic twin pairs who were concordant or discordant for inflammatory bowel disease underwent deep TCRalpha and TCRbeta repertoire profiling using unique molecular barcoding. For every twin pair, smoking habits were documented, and each individual was categorised as a current, former or never smoker. Concerning this clonotype: It lacks a known antigen.

The protocol used for the library was 5' RACE. The input for every TCR library was approximately 3,500 ng of total RNA. For each sample, cDNA was synthesized in eight separate reactions using SMARTScribe reverse transcriptase. Unique molecular identifiers containing a 6-nucleotide sample barcode were introduced through template switching during cDNA synthesis. Amplification of TCRalpha and TCRbeta cDNA involved two nested PCRs of approximately 16 and 10 cycles, and each PCR was followed by bead purification. Before amplification, cDNA was treated with uracil DNA-glycosylase and purified using the QIAquick PCR purification kit. In the second PCR, Illumina TruSeq-compatible adapters and sample-specific barcodes were added. Library quality and concentration were assessed using TapeStation and Qubit, and about 5 ng of each library was pooled. The pooled libraries were sequenced with 2 x 100 bp reads and custom sequencing primers on an Illumina HiSeq2500 single-index Rapid Run. Turning to the authors' computational methods: UMI-based consensus assembly with MiGEC version 1.2.6 was used to correct PCR and sequencing errors. MiXCR version 2.1.1 was used for V(D)J alignment, clonotype assembly and CDR3 extraction. Normalisation of gene usage, clonotype sharing and MAIT/NKT TCR abundance was achieved by analysing the top 1000, 10 000 and 20 000 clonotypes per sample. After downsampling to 27 000 UMIs, diversity was calculated as the inverse Simpson index using the vegan R package. Paired Mann-Whitney U tests were applied to discordant twin pairs, and Benjamini-Hochberg correction was used for multiple testing. Once TCRdb had reprocessed the reads, it stored one entry per CDR3 protein sequence and supplied no DNA. Here the V and J calls rest on TCRdb's processing, not on the authors' analysis. The sample's clone listing holds approximately 330,000 distinct CDR3 sequences. The top ten constitute roughly 2% of the sample.

This receptor was identified in a human donor with ulcerative colitis or Crohn's disease, or a healthy co-twin of an affected twin (not recorded which). The material sequenced was blood.

The CDR3 has the sequence CASSRLQGDTEAFF. The rearranged segments are TRBV14 and TRBJ1-1; absent DNA, TCRdb's TRBD1 call cannot be checked. The germline V gene encodes CDR1 SGHDN and CDR2 FVKESK. From the cysteine through the phenylalanine, the CDR3 covers 14 amino acids. DNA was not recorded.